This T cell receptor beta chain was sequenced for a study of shared clonotypes between healthy human individuals. The overall study: Each donor had three CD4 naive, three CD4 memory, two CD8 naive and one CD8 memory plate.

The naive CD8 fraction comprised CD45RO-negative cells positively selected for CCR7 and excluded terminally differentiated effector memory CD45RA+ cells. The study enrolled healthy HIV-negative adults without recent acute infections or vaccinations as donors. Details on this clone: This sample includes further DNA sequences coding for the same CDR3.

In germline, CDR1 is SEHNR, CDR2 FQNEAQ (reference sequence). V dropped 2 bases and J dropped 10 bases, with 3 bases sitting between them. This CDR3 has 11 residues. The method was immunoSEQ multiplex PCR; TCRdb's version includes in-frame clones alone and lacks a portion of them. The sample has about 2 million clones; about 95% are singletons. The chain links TRBV7-9 to TRBJ1-6; D ambiguous. The sequenced material came from naive CD8+ T cells sorted from blood. The TCR comes from a man aged 18 to 30 in good health. The CDR3 loop is CASSLNSPLHF. CDR3 in DNA: TGTGCCAGCAGCTTAAACTCACCCCTCCACTTT.